These T cell receptor beta chains were read from a single sample in a study of blood T cell repertoires in COVID-19. Profiling relied on immunoSEQ multiplex PCR, and the TCRdb table lists in-frame clones only, not all of them. The sample has more than 100,000 clones, approximately 88% seen once. The sample was peripheral blood. The source of these receptors is a human donor in a cohort sampled during active COVID-19. Both conserved end residues are part of each CDR3. Each record gives: CDR3 protein, CDR3 DNA, V gene, D gene, J gene, clone size. The D gene is left open where the match is weak. The listing skips clone size in some rows; elsewhere it reads once, few, many or a size class.

CDR3aa: CAIRQISGNTIYF
CDR3nt: TGTGCCATAAGACAGATCTCTGGAAACACCATATATTTT
v_gene: TRBV10-3
d_gene: .
j_gene: TRBJ1-3
abundance: .

CDR3aa: CASRRSQETQYF
CDR3nt: TGTGCCAGCAGGAGGTCCCAAGAGACCCAGTACTTC
v_gene: TRBV6-5
d_gene: .
j_gene: TRBJ2-5
abundance: .

CDR3aa: CATSRQGLGGYIF
CDR3nt: TGTGCCACCAGCAGACAGGGGCTGGGTGGCTACATCTTC
v_gene: TRBV15
d_gene: .
j_gene: TRBJ1-2
abundance: .

CDR3aa: CASRSSGSPTGELFF
CDR3nt: TGTGCCAGCAGATCCAGCGGTAGCCCCACCGGGGAGCTGTTTTTT
v_gene: TRBV25-1
d_gene: .
j_gene: TRBJ2-2
abundance: .

CDR3aa: CASSIPDGGYTF
CDR3nt: TGTGCCAGTAGTATTCCCGACGGGGGCTACACCTTC
v_gene: TRBV19
d_gene: .
j_gene: TRBJ1-2
abundance: .

CDR3aa: CATTSVAGGRNTQYF
CDR3nt: TGTGCAACTACGTCCGTAGCGGGGGGGCGGAATACGCAGTATTTT
v_gene: TRBV6-5
d_gene: TRBD2
j_gene: TRBJ2-3
abundance: .

CDR3aa: CASSTGRTGELFF
CDR3nt: TGTGCCAGCAGCACCGGGAGGACCGGGGAGCTGTTTTTT
v_gene: TRBV11-3
d_gene: TRBD2
j_gene: TRBJ2-2
abundance: .

CDR3aa: CASSVSLVEGDYGYTF
CDR3nt: TGTGCCAGCAGCGTCTCCCTGGTGGAGGGCGACTATGGCTACACCTTC
v_gene: TRBV9
d_gene: .
j_gene: TRBJ1-2
abundance: .

CDR3aa: CASSPGTGGRLNTEAFF
CDR3nt: TGTGCCAGCAGCCCAGGAACGGGGGGGAGGTTGAACACTGAAGCTTTCTTT
v_gene: TRBV13
d_gene: .
j_gene: TRBJ1-1
abundance: .

CDR3aa: CASSIGWGDEQFF
CDR3nt: TGCGCCAGCAGCATCGGTTGGGGGGATGAGCAGTTCTTC
v_gene: TRBV5-1
d_gene: .
j_gene: TRBJ2-1
abundance: .

CDR3aa: CASSAAGAQPQHF
CDR3nt: TGTGCCAGCAGTGCAGCGGGGGCTCAGCCCCAGCATTTT
v_gene: TRBV6-1
d_gene: .
j_gene: TRBJ1-5
abundance: .

CDR3aa: CASSVQGANEQFF
CDR3nt: TGTGCCAGCAGCGTACAGGGAGCCAATGAGCAGTTCTTC
v_gene: TRBV13
d_gene: .
j_gene: TRBJ2-1
abundance: once

CDR3aa: CATSETQGTQYF
CDR3nt: TGTGCCACCAGTGAAACCCAGGGGACCCAGTACTTC
v_gene: TRBV24-1
d_gene: .
j_gene: TRBJ2-5
abundance: .

CDR3aa: CAISPSGQGYNEQFF
CDR3nt: TGTGCCATCAGCCCCTCGGGACAGGGTTACAATGAGCAGTTCTTC
v_gene: TRBV10-3
d_gene: TRBD1
j_gene: TRBJ2-1
abundance: .

CDR3aa: CASNPNPTSGGGTDTQYF
CDR3nt: TGTGCCAGCAACCCCAACCCGACTAGCGGGGGTGGCACAGATACGCAGTATTTT
v_gene: TRBV4-2
d_gene: TRBD2
j_gene: TRBJ2-3
abundance: .

CDR3aa: CASSQRAQGTDTQYF
CDR3nt: TGTGCCAGCAGCCAACGGGCTCAGGGGACAGATACGCAGTATTTT
v_gene: TRBV14
d_gene: .
j_gene: TRBJ2-3
abundance: .

CDR3aa: CASSIAHPSVHNEQFF
CDR3nt: TGTGCCAGTAGTATAGCCCATCCCAGTGTCCACAATGAGCAGTTCTTC
v_gene: TRBV19
d_gene: .
j_gene: TRBJ2-1
abundance: .

CDR3aa: CASSLTTADRANYGYTF
CDR3nt: TGTGCCAGCAGCCTAACTACAGCGGATAGAGCTAACTATGGCTACACCTTC
v_gene: TRBV5-6
d_gene: .
j_gene: TRBJ1-2
abundance: .

CDR3aa: CASSVSWRDQPQHF
CDR3nt: TGTGCCAGCAGCGTCAGCTGGAGGGACCAGCCCCAGCATTTT
v_gene: TRBV9
d_gene: .
j_gene: TRBJ1-5
abundance: .

CDR3aa: CASSAGTGGQETQYF
CDR3nt: TGCGCCAGCAGCGCCGGGACGGGGGGGCAAGAGACCCAGTACTTC
v_gene: TRBV5-1
d_gene: TRBD2
j_gene: TRBJ2-5
abundance: .

CDR3aa: CASSLNLPLRTEAFF
CDR3nt: TGTGCCAGCAGCTTAAATCTCCCCTTGAGGACTGAAGCTTTCTTT
v_gene: TRBV7-8
d_gene: .
j_gene: TRBJ1-1
abundance: .

CDR3aa: CASSEGSGRHNEQFF
CDR3nt: TGTGCCAGCAGTGAAGGCAGCGGTCGCCACAATGAGCAGTTCTTC
v_gene: TRBV6-1
d_gene: .
j_gene: TRBJ2-1
abundance: .

CDR3aa: CATSEGAGSYSNQPQHF
CDR3nt: TGTGCCACCAGCGAGGGGGCTGGCTCGTATAGCAATCAGCCCCAGCATTTT
v_gene: TRBV15
d_gene: TRBD1
j_gene: TRBJ1-5
abundance: .

CDR3aa: CATTAGVRNTEAFF
CDR3nt: TGTGCCACCACAGCCGGCGTGCGGAACACTGAAGCTTTCTTT
v_gene: TRBV25-1
d_gene: .
j_gene: TRBJ1-1
abundance: .

CDR3aa: CASSLRQGTGELFF
CDR3nt: TGTGCCAGCAGCTTAAGGCAGGGCACCGGGGAGCTGTTTTTT
v_gene: TRBV7-2
d_gene: .
j_gene: TRBJ2-2
abundance: .

CDR3aa: CASSVDSYTDTQYF
CDR3nt: TGTGCCAGCAGCGTAGACAGCTACACAGATACGCAGTATTTT
v_gene: TRBV9
d_gene: .
j_gene: TRBJ2-3
abundance: .

CDR3aa: CASGQTGLDQPQHF
CDR3nt: TGTGCCAGCGGACAGACAGGGCTCGATCAGCCCCAGCATTTT
v_gene: TRBV2
d_gene: TRBD1
j_gene: TRBJ1-5
abundance: .

CDR3aa: CASSLGGTTNSPLHF
CDR3nt: TGTGCCAGCAGCTTAGGAGGCACAACCAATTCACCCCTCCACTTT
v_gene: TRBV7-8
d_gene: .
j_gene: TRBJ1-6
abundance: .

CDR3aa: CASSQEGRQPQHF
CDR3nt: TGCGCCAGCAGCCAAGAGGGCAGACAGCCCCAGCATTTT
v_gene: TRBV4-1
d_gene: .
j_gene: TRBJ1-5
abundance: .

CDR3aa: CASSIVSGGVTDTQYF
CDR3nt: TGTGCCAGTAGTATTGTATCAGGGGGCGTGACAGATACGCAGTATTTT
v_gene: TRBV19
d_gene: TRBD1
j_gene: TRBJ2-3
abundance: .

CDR3aa: CASSVAGTGAYNEQFF
CDR3nt: TGTGCCAGCAGCGTAGCCGGGACAGGGGCCTACAATGAGCAGTTCTTC
v_gene: TRBV9
d_gene: TRBD1
j_gene: TRBJ2-1
abundance: .

CDR3aa: CASSFPGVDYGYTF
CDR3nt: TGCGCCAGCAGCTTCCCAGGGGTGGACTATGGCTACACCTTC
v_gene: TRBV5-1
d_gene: .
j_gene: TRBJ1-2
abundance: .

CDR3aa: CASSPDRNQPQHF
CDR3nt: TGTGCCAGCTCACCCGACAGGAATCAGCCCCAGCATTTT
v_gene: TRBV18
d_gene: .
j_gene: TRBJ1-5
abundance: few

CDR3aa: CASSEGENRGHF
CDR3nt: TGTGCCAGCAGTGAAGGGGAGAACAGGGGTCACTTC
v_gene: TRBV6-1
d_gene: TRBD1
j_gene: TRBJ2-4
abundance: .

CDR3aa: CASNQKGYEQYF
CDR3nt: TGTGCCAGCAATCAGAAGGGGTACGAGCAGTACTTC
v_gene: TRBV2
d_gene: .
j_gene: TRBJ2-7
abundance: .

CDR3aa: CASSPPSVNTEAFF
CDR3nt: TGTGCCAGCTCACCGCCCAGCGTCAACACTGAAGCTTTCTTT
v_gene: TRBV18
d_gene: .
j_gene: TRBJ1-1
abundance: .

CDR3aa: CASSLGPGGNTEAFF
CDR3nt: TGCGCCAGCAGCTTGGGACCGGGAGGGAACACTGAAGCTTTCTTT
v_gene: TRBV5-1
d_gene: .
j_gene: TRBJ1-1
abundance: .

CDR3aa: CASSQASITGTEKLFF
CDR3nt: TGTGCCAGCAGCCAAGCAAGTATTACAGGAACCGAAAAACTGTTTTTT
v_gene: TRBV3-1/TRBV3-2
d_gene: .
j_gene: TRBJ1-4
abundance: .

CDR3aa: CASSQQGGYGYTF
CDR3nt: TGCGCCAGCAGCCAACAGGGGGGCTATGGCTACACCTTC
v_gene: TRBV4-3
d_gene: TRBD1
j_gene: TRBJ1-2
abundance: .

CDR3aa: CASSPRDRYEQYF
CDR3nt: TGCGCCAGCAGCCCCCGGGACAGGTACGAGCAGTACTTC
v_gene: TRBV5-1
d_gene: TRBD1
j_gene: TRBJ2-7
abundance: .

CDR3aa: CSAGTDPNYGYTF
CDR3nt: TGCAGCGCAGGGACAGACCCTAACTATGGCTACACCTTC
v_gene: TRBV29-1
d_gene: TRBD1
j_gene: TRBJ1-2
abundance: .

CDR3aa: CASSLGQGNPGYTF
CDR3nt: TGTGCCAGCAGCTTAGGACAGGGAAACCCTGGCTACACCTTC
v_gene: TRBV7-8
d_gene: TRBD1
j_gene: TRBJ1-2
abundance: .